Listed here are 22 T cell receptor beta chains from one sample, sequenced in a study of T cell responses to AZD1222 COVID-19 vaccine. Profiled with immunoSEQ multiplex PCR; TCRdb holds only in-frame clones, not every one. Of around 69,000 clones in the sample, around nine tenths were seen once. Here the sequenced sample was peripheral blood, taken on day 0 of AZD1222 vaccination. The receptors shown here come from an adult in good health.

This sequence joins TRBV6-8 and TRBJ2-7; TRBD1 is a possible D gene (6 bases). Trimming shortened V by 8 bases and J by 0 bases, and 23 bases separated the two germline ends. The CDR3 is made up of 17 amino acids. Germline-derived CDR1 and CDR2 are MNHGY and SAAAGT. The CDR3 region has the DNA TGTGCCAGCCCCATTCCCACTTGGACAGCTAGCTCCTACGAGCAGTACTTC. Encoded protein: CASPIPTWTASSYEQYF.

V gene TRBV7-2 combines with J gene TRBJ2-5, with D perhaps TRBD1 or TRBD2 (6 bases each). Trimming shortened V by 4 bases and J by 5 bases, and 23 bases separated the two germline ends. The V gene's germline CDR1 is SGHTA and CDR2 FQGNSA. This CDR3 spans 17 amino acids. The CDR3 DNA sequence: TGTGCCAGCAGCTCAAGCCCTTTCCGGGGGCGCCGGGAGACCCAGTACTTC. Translating it yields CASSSSPFRGRRETQYF.

This sequence joins TRBV6-4 and TRBJ2-3, with 8 bases identical to TRBD2. CDR1 is MRHNA and CDR2 is SNTAGT in the germline V gene. The CDR3 spans 16 residues. J gave up 4 bases and V 6 bases, and 12 bases lay outside the gene matches. The CDR3: CASRSQPGLVSDTQYF. The CDR3 DNA is TGTGCCAGCAGATCCCAACCGGGACTAGTGTCAGATACGCAGTATTTT.

The chain combines TRBV11-1 with TRBJ2-1; no reliable D call. This CDR3 contains 16 residues. Germline loops: CDR1 SGHAT, CDR2 FQDESV (reference sequence). V dropped 1 base and J dropped 9 bases, with 19 bases sitting between them. CDR3 in DNA: TGTGCCAGCAGCTTAGATCGGTCAGCCCCCCGGGCTGAGCAGTTCTTC. Its protein product is CASSLDRSAPRAEQFF.

This clone was found once. The rearrangement uses TRBV28 and TRBJ1-4; 7 bases map to TRBD1. V lost 6 bases to trimming and J lost 5 bases; unmatched junction nucleotides: 12. The CDR3 is made up of 16 amino acids. In germline, CDR1 is MDHEN, CDR2 SYDVKM. CDR3 region: CASSPLRDSSNEKLFF. CDR3 nucleotides: TGTGCCAGCAGCCCTCTTCGGGACAGCTCAAATGAAAAACTGTTTTTT.

V is TRBV14 and J is TRBJ1-2; D not resolved. The length of the CDR3 is 14 residues. CDR1 is SGHDN, CDR2 FVKESK, per germline. Trimming shortened V by 0 bases and J by 4 bases, and 9 bases separated the two germline ends. As DNA, the CDR3 is TGTGCCAGCAGCCAAGAACCCCAGACCTATGGCTACACCTTC. It translates to CASSQEPQTYGYTF.

J is TRBJ1-1 and V is TRBV10-3, with 8 bases lining up with TRBD1. Germline V gives CDR1 ENHRY, CDR2 SYGVKD. Trimming removed 10 bases from V and 4 bases from J; junction bases left unmatched: 11. This CDR3 contains 14 residues. The CDR3 is CATTGGLEVTEAFF. Written as DNA, the CDR3 is TGTGCCACCACAGGGGGGTTGGAGGTCACTGAAGCTTTCTTT.

The V and J genes are TRBV5-1 and TRBJ2-3, with 8 positions matching TRBD1. Germline-derived CDR1 and CDR2 are SGHRS and YFSETQ. V was clipped by 4 bases and J by 0 bases; unmatched bases: 4. The CDR3 totals 15 residues. CDR3 region: CASSVGQGSTDTQYF. The CDR3 DNA reads as TGCGCCAGCAGCGTCGGACAGGGCAGCACAGATACGCAGTATTTT. Full variable domain (outside the CDR3, taken from reference TRBV5-1 and TRBJ2-3): KAGVTQTPRYLIKTRGQQVTLSCSPISGHRSVSWYQQTPGQGLQFLFEYFSETQRNKGNFPGRFSGRQFSNSRSEMNVSTLELGDSALYLCASSVGQGSTDTQYFGPGTRLTVL.

This clone appeared a few times. The chain employs TRBV7-8 and TRBJ1-5, with D hard to call. CDR1 is SGHVS and CDR2 is FQNEAQ in the germline V gene. CDR3 size: 16 residues. With 2 bases removed from V and 0 bases from J, the gap between germline ends came to 11 bases. The CDR3 region is CASSLSRFYSNQPQHF. CDR3 bases: TGTGCCAGCAGCTTATCTCGCTTCTATAGCAATCAGCCCCAGCATTTT. Combining the CDR3 with reference TRBV7-8 and TRBJ1-5 gives the whole variable domain GAGVSQSPRYKVAKRGQDVALRCDPISGHVSLFWYQQALGQGPEFLTYFQNEAQLDKSGLPSDRFFAERPEGSVSTLKIQRTQQEDSAVYLCASSLSRFYSNQPQHFGDGTRLSIL.

The genes are TRBV28 and TRBJ2-7, with no clear D. The CDR3 spans 13 residues. V lost 3 bases and J lost 1, with 7 bases in between. Per germline, CDR1 MDHEN and CDR2 SYDVKM. CDR3 residues: CASSFRQSYEQYF. The CDR3 DNA reads as TGTGCCAGCAGTTTTCGTCAGTCCTACGAGCAGTACTTC.

This clone showed up just once. V is TRBV7-2 and J is TRBJ1-2; possibly TRBD1 for D (5 bases). This CDR3 comprises 20 residues. The V end was cut by 0 bases, the J end by 0 bases, with 23 bases between. Looked up from germline, CDR1 is SGHTA and CDR2 is FQGNSA. CDR3 sequence: CASSLAPYRRRQRTNYGYTF. In nucleotides, the CDR3 is TGTGCCAGCAGCTTAGCACCCTATAGGCGGCGACAGCGAACTAACTATGGCTACACCTTC.

The chain couples TRBV2 to TRBJ2-7, with 14 bases matching TRBD2. The CDR3 is 14 residues long. The germline CDR1 and CDR2 sequences are SNHLY and FYNNEI. V was clipped by 6 bases and J by 5 bases; unmatched bases: 3. CDR3 bases: TGTGCCAGCAGCGGGACTAGCGGGAGACACGAGCAGTACTTC. Its protein is CASSGTSGRHEQYF.

This clone is judged medium-sized. The chain couples TRBV10-3 to TRBJ2-1, with 9 bases aligning to TRBD2. The germline V gene has CDR1 ENHRY and CDR2 SYGVKD. Germline trimming cut 3 bases from V and 7 bases from J; bases unmatched to any gene: 7. The CDR3 is 15 amino acids. This chain's CDR3 is CAISDTSLAGNEQFF. Written as DNA, the CDR3 is TGTGCCATCAGTGACACCAGCCTAGCGGGAAATGAGCAGTTCTTC.

The chain couples TRBV18 to TRBJ1-5; D might be TRBD1 (5 bases). Germline V gene data show CDR1 as KGHSH and CDR2 as LQKENI. This CDR3 has 16 amino acids. V gave up 1 base and J gave up 5 bases, with 15 bases separating them. CDR3 nucleotides: TGTGCCAGCTCACCACGGGGCACTGACTGGGATCAGCCCCAGCATTTT. As protein: CASSPRGTDWDQPQHF.

The chain's CDR3 is CASSYLGQYTEAFF. CDR3 in DNA: TGTGCCAGCAGCTACCTCGGACAGTACACTGAAGCTTTCTTT. This chain joins TRBV7-9 and TRBJ1-1; maybe TRBD1 (6 bases). V gave up 4 bases and J gave up 3 bases, with 12 bases separating them. The CDR3 length is 14 residues. Germline V gene lookup returns CDR1 SEHNR and CDR2 FQNEAQ (reference sequence).

The genes are TRBV7-2 and TRBJ1-3, with TRBD1 identical over 8 bases. There are 16 residues in the CDR3. CDR1 is SGHTA, CDR2 FQGNSA, per germline. V lost 5 bases, J lost 0 bases, and 6 bases stayed unmatched. The CDR3 region is CASSPTGGFSGNTIYF. The CDR3 DNA is TGTGCCAGCAGCCCAACAGGGGGATTCTCTGGAAACACCATATATTTT.

The chain carries TRBV2 and TRBJ2-7; 9 bases are shared with TRBD2. The CDR3 is 14 residues long. V lost 7 bases, J lost 0 bases, and 4 bases stayed unmatched. The germline V gene encodes CDR1 SNHLY and CDR2 FYNNEI. Written as DNA, the CDR3 is TGTGCCAGCAAGGGACTAGCCTTCTCCTACGAGCAGTACTTC. Translated: CASKGLAFSYEQYF.

The chain joins TRBV6-5 to TRBJ2-7, with a tentative D call TRBD1 (6 bases). This CDR3 comprises 13 residues. Germline CDR1 MNHEY, CDR2 SVGAGI. V lost 10 bases and J 1 base, leaving 14 bases between the germline ends. The CDR3 here is CATKNGQSYEQYF. The CDR3 nucleotides read TGTGCCACCAAAAATGGACAGTCCTACGAGCAGTACTTC.

The chain links TRBV5-1 to TRBJ2-1, with D unresolved. Trimming left V 0 bases short and J 9 bases short, with 4 bases between. The CDR3 sequence is 11 residues long. Germline loops: CDR1 SGHRS, CDR2 YFSETQ. The CDR3 sequence: CASSLVAEQFF. CDR3 DNA: TGCGCCAGCAGCTTGGTTGCTGAGCAGTTCTTC.

The V call is TRBV6-5, the J call TRBJ2-7, with D possibly matching TRBD2 (6 bases). CDR3 length equals 14 residues. V gave up 6 bases and J gave up 3 bases, with 15 bases separating them. The germline V gene encodes CDR1 MNHEY and CDR2 SVGAGI. The CDR3 DNA reads TGTGCCAGCAGGGATACGGGAGACGGCTACGAGCAGTACGTC. Its translation is CASRDTGDGYEQYV.

CDR3 residues: CASSVGTDTQYF. DNA of the CDR3: TGTGCCAGCAGTGTGGGCACAGATACGCAGTATTTT. The J gene is TRBJ2-3, the V gene TRBV6-4; D is unresolved. The CDR3 runs to 12 residues. Trimming shortened V by 4 bases and J by 1 base, and 3 bases separated the two germline ends. Looked up from germline, CDR1 is MRHNA and CDR2 is SNTAGT.

The chain recombines TRBV19 with TRBJ1-1; tentatively, D is TRBD1 (6 bases). With 4 bases removed from V and 4 bases from J, the gap between germline ends came to 13 bases. The germline V gene has CDR1 LNHDA and CDR2 SQIVND (reference sequence). This CDR3 contains 14 residues. This CDR3 is CASSTLQGSTEAFF. DNA of the CDR3: TGTGCCAGTAGTACCCTTCAGGGGTCCACTGAAGCTTTCTTT.